These T cell receptor beta chains were read from a single sample in a study of T cells in Graves' hyperthyroidism and ophthalmopathy. TCRdb re-called the multiplex PCR reads through MiXCR, storing one row per CDR3 protein. The sample consists of approximately 570,000 distinct CDR3 sequences, just under 20% of them appearing once. The source material was blood. All receptors derive from a middle-aged man with Graves' ophthalmopathy. Each CDR3 is given with its conserved first and last residue. A D gene is named only where the DNA matches it firmly. For some rows the clone size is stated as once, few or many, or as a class when expanded; others skip it.

many	-	TRBV30	TRBJ2-1	CAWRQGNEQFF	TGTGCCTGGAGGCAGGGGAATGAGCAGTTCTTC
few	TRBD2	TRBV24-1	TRBJ2-1	CATSDSGRRDNEQFF	TGTGCCACCAGTGATAGCGGGAGAAGGGACAATGAGCAGTTCTTC
many	-	TRBV20-1	TRBJ2-5	CSARVQGDTWETQYF	TGCAGTGCTAGAGTCCAGGGAGATACATGGGAGACCCAGTACTTC
-	TRBD2	TRBV7-9	TRBJ2-3	CASRRRASGGESTDTQYF	TGTGCCAGCAGAAGGAGGGCTAGCGGGGGAGAAAGCACAGATACGCAGTATTTT
many	-	TRBV2	TRBJ1-1	CATVSWTENTEAFF	TGTGCCACCGTATCCTGGACAGAAAACACTGAAGCTTTCTTT
-	TRBD2	TRBV30	TRBJ2-2	CARRNSGRDTGELFF	TGTGCCCGCCGCAATAGCGGGAGGGACACCGGGGAGCTGTTTTTT
few	-	TRBV2	TRBJ2-1	CASSEAGLGYNEQFF	TGTGCCAGCAGTGAGGCGGGCTTAGGGTACAATGAGCAGTTCTTC
-	-	TRBV2	TRBJ2-7	CASSSGKGKWATYEQYF	TGTGCCAGCAGTTCGGGTAAAGGGAAATGGGCCACCTACGAGCAGTACTTC
-	TRBD1	TRBV18	TRBJ1-5	CASSPRSSGDRGNQPQHF	TGTGCCAGCTCACCACGGAGTTCGGGGGACAGGGGCAATCAGCCCCAGCATTTT
many	-	TRBV7-8	TRBJ2-7	CASSLSQGGPNGQYF	TGTGCCAGCAGCTTATCACAGGGGGGGCCTAACGGGCAGTACTTC
-	TRBD2	TRBV11-2	TRBJ2-7	CASGYPPTGTSGTNEQYF	TGTGCCAGCGGATACCCCCCTACCGGGACTAGCGGGACGAACGAGCAGTACTTC
few	TRBD2	TRBV6-2/TRBV6-3	TRBJ2-3	CASSYRGTKPTDTQYF	TGTGCCAGCAGTTACAGAGGGACTAAGCCCACAGATACGCAGTATTTT
many	-	TRBV30	TRBJ2-1	CAWASGGWEQFF	TGTGCCTGGGCCTCCGGTGGGTGGGAGCAGTTCTTC
-	-	TRBV9	TRBJ1-4	CASSPGVSNQLEKLFF	TGTGCCAGCAGCCCAGGGGTATCGAACCAGCTTGAAAAACTGTTTTTT
-	-	TRBV20-1	TRBJ2-6	CSARAGGDNVLTF	TGCAGTGCTAGAGCTGGGGGCGACAACGTCCTGACTTTC
many	-	TRBV7-8	TRBJ1-2	CASSLRRQLSGYTF	TGTGCCAGCAGCCTACGCCGACAGCTCTCTGGCTACACCTTC
few	-	TRBV14	TRBJ1-1	CASSQDYGLVNTEAFF	TGTGCCAGCAGCCAAGATTACGGTCTGGTGAACACTGAAGCTTTCTTT
many	-	TRBV18	TRBJ1-4	CASSPPGGANEKLFF	TGTGCCAGCTCACCCCCGGGGGGGGCTAATGAAAAACTGTTTTTT
many	-	TRBV11-1	TRBJ2-1	CASSSWDRGSSYNEQFF	TGTGCCAGCAGCTCCTGGGATCGGGGATCCTCCTACAATGAGCAGTTCTTC
many	-	TRBV6-2/TRBV6-3	TRBJ2-7	CASSYGQPVEQYF	TGTGCCAGCAGTTACGGGCAGCCCGTCGAGCAGTACTTC
few	TRBD1	TRBV7-9	TRBJ2-7	CASKPTGGPYEQYF	TGTGCCAGCAAACCGACAGGGGGACCCTACGAGCAGTACTTC
few	TRBD2	TRBV5-1	TRBJ2-1	CASSPTSGRSYNEQFF	TGCGCCAGCAGCCCAACTAGCGGGAGGTCCTACAATGAGCAGTTCTTC
-	TRBD2	TRBV19	TRBJ2-1	CASRGTSGSYEQFF	TGTGCCAGTCGTGGGACTAGCGGGAGCTATGAGCAGTTCTTC
few	TRBD2	TRBV30	TRBJ2-3	CAWTGAGGLDTQYF	TGTGCCTGGACAGGAGCGGGGGGTTTAGATACGCAGTATTTT
-	-	TRBV20-1	TRBJ2-5	CSAREVAVLAFGTQYF	TGCAGTGCTAGAGAGGTCGCGGTCCTAGCTTTCGGGACCCAGTACTTC
many	TRBD1	TRBV2	TRBJ1-5	CASSGDRGLGQPQHF	TGTGCCAGCAGTGGGGACAGGGGGCTAGGTCAGCCCCAGCATTTT
-	-	TRBV7-2	TRBJ2-7	CASSRQGLAHASYEQYF	TGTGCCAGCAGTCGTCAGGGCCTAGCGCATGCCTCCTACGAGCAGTACTTC
few	-	TRBV4-3	TRBJ2-1	CASSQEPGELGPEQFF	TGCGCCAGCAGCCAAGAACCGGGGGAGCTAGGGCCTGAGCAGTTCTTC
many	TRBD1	TRBV18	TRBJ2-7	CASSSLTGRGGEQYF	TGTGCCAGCTCATCCCTGACAGGGCGTGGGGGCGAGCAGTACTTC
many	-	TRBV27	TRBJ2-3	CASSYLGADTQYF	TGTGCCAGCAGTTACCTGGGGGCAGATACGCAGTATTTT
-	-	TRBV7-9	TRBJ2-7	CASSPVDYEQYF	TGTGCCAGCAGCCCTGTAGATTACGAGCAGTACTTC
many	TRBD2	TRBV30	TRBJ2-7	CAWSVLAGQGPYEQYF	TGTGCCTGGAGTGTATTAGCGGGGCAGGGCCCCTACGAGCAGTACTTC
-	-	TRBV6-1	TRBJ2-1	CASSERQLPYNEQFF	TGTGCCAGCAGTGAGCGACAGCTCCCCTACAATGAGCAGTTCTTC
few	-	TRBV9	TRBJ2-1	CASSVKAGTEQFF	TGTGCCAGCAGCGTAAAGGCCGGGACAGAGCAGTTCTTC
-	TRBD1	TRBV7-9	TRBJ1-4	CASSPTGDEKLFF	TGTGCCAGCAGCCCGACAGGGGACGAAAAACTGTTTTTT
many	TRBD1	TRBV11-2	TRBJ1-2	CASSLPGTATNYGYTF	TGTGCCAGCAGCTTACCGGGGACAGCCACTAACTATGGCTACACCTTC
-	-	TRBV7-9	TRBJ2-7	CASSLGRIEQYF	TGTGCCAGCAGCTTAGGACGAATCGAGCAGTACTTC
-	-	TRBV20-1	TRBJ1-5	CSARASPGGNQPQHF	TGCAGTGCTAGAGCTTCTCCGGGGGGGAATCAGCCCCAGCATTTT
-	TRBD2	TRBV6-1	TRBJ2-5	CASTLAAGGQETQYF	TGTGCCAGCACTCTCGCAGCGGGGGGGCAGGAGACCCAGTACTTC
-	TRBD1	TRBV5-6	TRBJ1-2	CASSLQGEDYGYTF	TGTGCCAGCAGCTTACAGGGGGAGGACTATGGCTACACCTTC
few	-	TRBV19	TRBJ2-5	CASSIIVGSQETQYF	TGTGCCAGTAGTATCATCGTAGGGAGCCAAGAGACCCAGTACTTC
-	-	TRBV20-1	TRBJ2-7	CSANFDTVRRYEQYF	TGCAGTGCTAATTTTGACACGGTACGGAGGTACGAGCAGTACTTC
few	TRBD1	TRBV2	TRBJ1-5	CASSPGQGLAGSQHF	TGTGCCAGTTCCCCGGGACAGGGTCTCGCCGGGTCCCAGCATTTT
few	TRBD2	TRBV4-2	TRBJ2-2	CASSDPSGRAGELFF	TGTGCCAGCAGTGATCCTAGCGGGAGGGCCGGGGAGCTGTTTTTT
-	-	TRBV19	TRBJ2-3	CASSPPTGLITSTDTQYF	TGTGCCAGTAGCCCTCCGACCGGTTTGATAACTAGCACAGATACGCAGTATTTT
-	-	TRBV4-3	TRBJ1-2	CASSLLCANYGYTF	TGCGCCAGCAGCCTCCTGTGCGCGAACTATGGCTACACCTTC
many	-	TRBV7-9	TRBJ2-7	CASSSPDAPEQYF	TGTGCCAGCAGCTCCCCGGACGCTCCCGAGCAGTACTTC
-	TRBD2	TRBV5-6	TRBJ2-5	CASSEGLAGALGETQYF	TGTGCCAGCAGCGAGGGACTAGCGGGGGCCCTGGGAGAGACCCAGTACTTC
-	TRBD1	TRBV5-1	TRBJ2-6	CASSRDRGSGVLTF	TGCGCCAGCAGCAGGGACAGGGGGTCCGGCGTCCTGACTTTC
many	-	TRBV18	TRBJ1-1	CASSPLRYTEAFF	TGTGCCAGCTCACCCCTAAGGTATACTGAAGCTTTCTTT
many	TRBD2	TRBV20-1	TRBJ2-1	CSAGRLADNEQFF	TGCAGTGCTGGCCGACTAGCGGACAATGAGCAGTTCTTC
many	-	TRBV5-1	TRBJ2-7	CASSPNPWTDDSYEQYF	TGCGCCAGCAGCCCCAACCCCTGGACAGATGACTCCTACGAGCAGTACTTC
-	TRBD1	TRBV28	TRBJ2-1	CASSSGGKQFF	TGTGCCAGCAGTTCAGGGGGTAAGCAGTTCTTC
many	-	TRBV11-2	TRBJ1-1	CASSLGFSEAFF	TGTGCCAGCAGCTTAGGCTTCAGTGAAGCTTTCTTT
-	-	TRBV5-1	TRBJ2-7	CASSLEARGYEQYF	TGCGCCAGCAGCTTAGAGGCCAGGGGTTACGAGCAGTACTTC
few	TRBD1	TRBV14	TRBJ2-2	CASSQGQRRELFF	TGTGCCAGCAGCCAGGGACAGCGTAGGGAGCTGTTTTTT
few	-	TRBV3-2	TRBJ2-1	CASSRREGGWVNEQFF	TGTGCCAGCAGCCGTCGGGAAGGGGGTTGGGTCAATGAGCAGTTCTTC
many	-	TRBV7-3	TRBJ2-6	CASTSNLEANVLTF	TGTGCCAGCACCTCAAATCTCGAAGCCAACGTCCTGACTTTC
-	-	TRBV12-3/TRBV12-4	TRBJ1-1	CASTITQNTEAFF	TGTGCCAGCACCATAACCCAGAACACTGAAGCTTTCTTT